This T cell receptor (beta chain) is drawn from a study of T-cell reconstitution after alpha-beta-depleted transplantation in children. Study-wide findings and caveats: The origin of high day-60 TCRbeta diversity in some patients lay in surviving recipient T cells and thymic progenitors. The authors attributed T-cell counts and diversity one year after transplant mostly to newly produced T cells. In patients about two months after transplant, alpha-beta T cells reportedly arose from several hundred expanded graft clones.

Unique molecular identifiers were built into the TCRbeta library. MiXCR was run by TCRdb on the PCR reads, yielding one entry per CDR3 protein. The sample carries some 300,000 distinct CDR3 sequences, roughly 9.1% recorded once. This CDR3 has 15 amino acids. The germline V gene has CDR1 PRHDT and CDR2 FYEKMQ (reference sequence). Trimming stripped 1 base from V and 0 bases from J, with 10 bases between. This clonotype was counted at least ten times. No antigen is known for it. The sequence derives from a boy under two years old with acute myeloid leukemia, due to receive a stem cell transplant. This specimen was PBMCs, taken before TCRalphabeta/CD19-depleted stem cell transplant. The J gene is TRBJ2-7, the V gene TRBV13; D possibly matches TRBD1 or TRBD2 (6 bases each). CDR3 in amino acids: CASSLEGGLSYEQYF. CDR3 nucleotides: TGTGCCAGCAGCTTAGAGGGGGGTCTCTCCTACGAGCAGTACTTC.